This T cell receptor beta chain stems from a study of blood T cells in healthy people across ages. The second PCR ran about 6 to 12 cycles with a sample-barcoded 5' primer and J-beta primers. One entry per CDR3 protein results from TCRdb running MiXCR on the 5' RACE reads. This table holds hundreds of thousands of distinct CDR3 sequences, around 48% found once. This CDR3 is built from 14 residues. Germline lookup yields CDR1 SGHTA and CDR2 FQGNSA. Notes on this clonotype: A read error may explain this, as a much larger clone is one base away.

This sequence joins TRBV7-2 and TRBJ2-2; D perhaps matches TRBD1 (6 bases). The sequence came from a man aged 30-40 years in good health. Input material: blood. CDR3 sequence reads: CASSLAGGTGELLF. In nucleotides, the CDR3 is TGTGCCAGCAGCTTAGCAGGGGGAACCGGGGAGCTGTTGTTT.